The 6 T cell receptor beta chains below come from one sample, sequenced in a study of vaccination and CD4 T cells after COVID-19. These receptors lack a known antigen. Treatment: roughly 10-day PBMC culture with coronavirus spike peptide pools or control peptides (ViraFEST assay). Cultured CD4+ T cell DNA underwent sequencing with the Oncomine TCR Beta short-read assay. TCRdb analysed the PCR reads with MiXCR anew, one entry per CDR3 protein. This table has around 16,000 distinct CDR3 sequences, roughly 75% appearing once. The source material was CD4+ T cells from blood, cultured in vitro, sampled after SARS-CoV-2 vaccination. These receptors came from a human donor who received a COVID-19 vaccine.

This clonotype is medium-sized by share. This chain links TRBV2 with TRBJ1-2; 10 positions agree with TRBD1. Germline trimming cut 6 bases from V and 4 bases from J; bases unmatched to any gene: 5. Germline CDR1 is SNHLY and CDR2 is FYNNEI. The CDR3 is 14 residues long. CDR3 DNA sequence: TGTGCCAGCAGCTTGGACAGGGGGTCCTATGGCTACACCTTC. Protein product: CASSLDRGSYGYTF.

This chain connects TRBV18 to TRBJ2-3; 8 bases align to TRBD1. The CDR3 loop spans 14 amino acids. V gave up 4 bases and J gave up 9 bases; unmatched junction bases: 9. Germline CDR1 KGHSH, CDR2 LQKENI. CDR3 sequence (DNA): TGTGCCAGCTCACGGGGACAGGTCCCAAGAACGCAGTATTTT. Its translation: CASSRGQVPRTQYF.

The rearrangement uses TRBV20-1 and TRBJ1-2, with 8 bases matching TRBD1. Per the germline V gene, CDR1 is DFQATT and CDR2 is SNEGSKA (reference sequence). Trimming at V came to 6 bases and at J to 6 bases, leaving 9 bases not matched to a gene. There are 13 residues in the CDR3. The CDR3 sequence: CSALRQGQDGYTF. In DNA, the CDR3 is TGCAGTGCCCTCAGACAGGGGCAAGATGGCTACACCTTC.

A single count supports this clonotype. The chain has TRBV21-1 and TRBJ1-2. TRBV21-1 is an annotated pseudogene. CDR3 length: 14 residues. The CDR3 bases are TGTGCCAGCAGTCTCAAAAGGAACAGAGGGGGCTACACCTTC. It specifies CASSLKRNRGGYTF.

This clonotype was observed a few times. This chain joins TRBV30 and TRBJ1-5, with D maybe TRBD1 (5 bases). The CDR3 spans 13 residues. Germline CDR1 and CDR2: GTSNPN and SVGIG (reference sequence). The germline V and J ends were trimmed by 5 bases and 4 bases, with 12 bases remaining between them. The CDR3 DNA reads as TGTGCCTGGGATCAGGGTCCAAATCAGCCCCAGCATTTT. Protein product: CAWDQGPNQPQHF.

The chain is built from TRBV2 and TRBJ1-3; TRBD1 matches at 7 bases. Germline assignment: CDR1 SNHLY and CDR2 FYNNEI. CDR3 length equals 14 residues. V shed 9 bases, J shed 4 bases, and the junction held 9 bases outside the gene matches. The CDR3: CARRQGFSGNTIYF. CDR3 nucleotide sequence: TGTGCCAGGCGACAGGGATTCTCCGGAAACACCATATATTTT.